The rows below give T cell receptor beta chains drawn from one sample of a study of blood T cell repertoires in COVID-19. Libraries were prepared by immunoSEQ multiplex PCR; TCRdb keeps only in-frame clonotypes and omits some of them. There are roughly 120,000 clones in the sample; about four fifths occur only once, and 3% to 4.5% lies in the top ten. The sequencing input was peripheral blood. These receptors all stem from a woman aged 80 or older with acute or convalescent COVID-19. CDR3s leave out the opening cysteine and the closing phenylalanine or tryptophan. Each record gives: CDR3 length, V gene, clone size, J gene, CDR3 protein. Clone size is not always given. Where it is, it says once, few, many or a class for expanded clones.

18	TRBV4-3	once	TRBJ2-2	ASSQISLAGGEANTGELF
10	TRBV7-2	NA	TRBJ2-1	ASRPRGGEQF
13	TRBV28	NA	TRBJ1-5	ASTSRGMGNQPQH
15	TRBV5-4	NA	TRBJ2-7	ASSQGTGGNKGREQY
11	TRBV3-1/TRBV3-2	NA	TRBJ1-1	ASSQGGNTEAF
13	TRBV10-3	NA	TRBJ2-1	AISESSGSYNEQF
14	TRBV18	NA	TRBJ1-5	ASSPSGTAMDQPQH
12	TRBV5-1	NA	TRBJ2-7	ASSLTQGGYEQY
16	TRBV7-9	NA	TRBJ2-3	ASTSRTLAGPGADTQY
13	TRBV27	NA	TRBJ2-3	ASSLGGQGADTQY
15	TRBV9	NA	TRBJ2-3	ASSVGGGGGGTDTQY
13	TRBV11-3	NA	TRBJ2-1	ASSLDGGPYNEQF
11	TRBV12-3/TRBV12-4	NA	TRBJ2-7	ASSPTGHYEQY
11	TRBV19	NA	TRBJ1-1	ASSIPGLLKGF
9	TRBV11-3	few	TRBJ1-1	ASSLSREAF
12	TRBV6-5	NA	TRBJ1-1	ASSYLAGATEAF
13	TRBV6-6	once	TRBJ1-1	ASSYGGAMNTEAF
13	TRBV15	NA	TRBJ1-6	ATSSMSSYNSPLH
11	TRBV5-1	once	TRBJ2-5	ASNPTGTETQY
15	TRBV7-2	NA	TRBJ1-1	ASSQDRTGGANTEAF
13	TRBV29-1	NA	TRBJ1-5	SVKFGQGGNQPQH
17	TRBV7-9	NA	TRBJ1-5	ASSLATELGGRRNQPQH
11	TRBV6-6	NA	TRBJ2-5	ASELAGVETQY
18	TRBV2	NA	TRBJ2-1	ASSESRQLLSRDWPNEQF
12	TRBV5-1	NA	TRBJ2-7	ASSSRAGAGEQY
10	TRBV7-2	few	TRBJ1-2	ASSLMGLGYT
11	TRBV5-1	NA	TRBJ2-7	ASSLSGTGYQY
18	TRBV15	NA	TRBJ2-7	ATSEEIQRGPTSIPYEQY
13	TRBV29-1	NA	TRBJ2-5	SVEEPVLAQETQY
14	TRBV4-2	NA	TRBJ2-5	ASSQDLAGARETQY
14	TRBV29-1	NA	TRBJ2-1	SVDRGLAEPYNEQF
12	TRBV6-2/TRBV6-3	NA	TRBJ1-5	ASSYSYSNQPQH
10	TRBV28	NA	TRBJ1-1	ASAKRNTEAF
9	TRBV20-1	NA	TRBJ2-7	SASATYEQY
14	TRBV6-5	NA	TRBJ2-3	ASSSTGTVPTDTQY
14	TRBV30	NA	TRBJ2-3	AWSRGSNPSTDTQY
13	TRBV3-1/TRBV3-2	NA	TRBJ2-2	ASSQEARYTGELF
12	TRBV28	NA	TRBJ2-4	ASSLQTGVNIQY
13	TRBV6-2/TRBV6-3	once	TRBJ2-2	ASSTSNGVTGELF
15	TRBV30	NA	TRBJ1-4	AWSEGQGRGGNEKLF
13	TRBV5-1	NA	TRBJ2-1	ASSFLEGRSNEQF
13	TRBV7-9	NA	TRBJ2-5	ASSLGVYSVETQY
15	TRBV5-5	few	TRBJ2-3	ASSATPGQGAHYTQY
13	TRBV6-6	NA	TRBJ1-3	ASISQGNSGNTIY
12	TRBV6-2/TRBV6-3	NA	TRBJ1-5	ASSTGTYYQPQH
11	TRBV7-9	once	TRBJ1-1	ASSLEGATEAF
12	TRBV30	NA	TRBJ2-3	AWKRVALTDTQY
11	TRBV28	NA	TRBJ1-2	ASSLSRGNGYT
15	TRBV4-3	NA	TRBJ2-5	ASSQDLRGDIQETQY
13	TRBV19	NA	TRBJ1-5	ASSNREQEHQPQH
12	TRBV7-2	NA	TRBJ2-7	ASSFSGGGSEQY
14	TRBV7-9	NA	TRBJ2-3	ASSPGTGRRGDTQY
13	TRBV6-5	NA	TRBJ2-1	ASFFSGGSYNEQF